The 29 T cell receptor beta chains below were found in one sample sequenced in a study of blood T cell repertoires in COVID-19. Profiled with immunoSEQ multiplex PCR; TCRdb holds only in-frame clones, not every one. The data show approximately 140,000 clones, 75% to 90% seen once. Sequenced sample: peripheral blood. The receptors derive from a man aged 70-80 years with acute or convalescent COVID-19.

This clone was detected a few times. The chain carries TRBV19 and TRBJ1-5; D unclear. Trimming took 3 bases from V and 0 from J, leaving 6 bases between them. CDR1 and CDR2 from the germline V gene are LNHDA and SQIVND (reference sequence). CDR3 length: 14 amino acids. CDR3 coding DNA: TGTGCCAGTAGTATCGGCGGTAGCAATCAGCCCCAGCATTTT. This encodes CASSIGGSNQPQHF.

This clone was seen only once. The chain joins TRBV11-3 to TRBJ2-1; possibly TRBD1 for D (5 bases). Trimming took off 1 base at V and 10 bases at J, with 11 bases between the two ends. Germline V lookup: CDR1 SGHNT, CDR2 YENEEA. This CDR3 contains 13 residues. In nucleotides, the CDR3 is TGTGCCAGCAGCTTAGTGGTCGCAGGGGAGCAGTTCTTC. This codes for CASSLVVAGEQFF. The entire variable domain, with the rest obtained from reference TRBV11-3 and TRBJ2-1, is as follows: EAGVVQSPRYKIIEKKQPVAFWCNPISGHNTLYWYLQNLGQGPELLIRYENEEAVDDSQLPKDRFSAERLKGVDSTLKIQPAELGDSAVYLCASSLVVAGEQFFGPGTRLTVL.

The chain links TRBV19 to TRBJ2-1, with D possibly being TRBD2 (5 bases). Per germline, CDR1 LNHDA and CDR2 SQIVND (reference sequence). Trimming removed 3 bases from V and 2 bases from J, with 14 bases in between. CDR3 length: 16 amino acids. CDR3 nucleotides: TGTGCCAGTAGTATTGGACGGGGAGTTGCCTACAATGAGCAGTTCTTC. Protein sequence: CASSIGRGVAYNEQFF.

This chain joins TRBV10-3 and TRBJ2-7; D might be TRBD2 (9 bases). V was trimmed by 2 bases and J by 3 bases, leaving 20 bases between them. Germline V gives CDR1 ENHRY, CDR2 SYGVKD. The CDR3 has 17 amino acids. DNA for the CDR3: TGTGCCATCAGTGAGCAGGGGGCCGTAGCGGGAGTCTACGAGCAGTACTTC. Its protein is CAISEQGAVAGVYEQYF.

The sample holds one count of this clone. This sequence joins TRBV24-1 and TRBJ1-5, with 10 bases lining up with TRBD1. The length of the CDR3 is 15 residues. Trimming removed 4 bases from V and 5 bases from J; junction bases left unmatched: 4. Looked up from germline, CDR1 is KGHDR and CDR2 is SFDVKD. The CDR3 nucleotides read TGTGCCACCAGTGACCCGGACAGGGGGGATCAGCCCCAGCATTTT. Residues: CATSDPDRGDQPQHF.

This CDR3 reads CASSPEGGPNPTDTQYF. CDR3 sequence (DNA): TGTGCCAGCAGCCCAGAGGGGGGGCCTAATCCCACAGATACGCAGTATTTT. The chain carries TRBV7-2 and TRBJ2-3; weak D call: TRBD2 (7 bases). Trimming stripped 5 bases from V and 2 bases from J, with 20 bases between. There are 17 residues in the CDR3. CDR1 and CDR2 (germline): SGHTA, FQGNSA.

This chain links TRBV15 with TRBJ2-3; D might be TRBD1 (5 bases). The CDR3 totals 15 residues. Between the trimmed V and J ends, which lost 0 bases and 3 bases, there was a span of 10 bases. Germline V gives CDR1 LNHNV, CDR2 YYDKDF (reference sequence). CDR3 coding DNA: TGTGCCACCAGCAGAGACAGGGTTAGGACAGATACGCAGTATTTT. Its translation: CATSRDRVRTDTQYF.

The chain has TRBV6-4 and TRBJ2-3; TRBD1 aligns across 7 bases. The V segment lost 2 bases and the J segment 6 bases; nucleotides outside the gene matches: 8. Germline CDR1 MRHNA, CDR2 SNTAGT. CDR3 length equals 15 residues. CDR3 region: CASSDRTGGWDTQYF. The CDR3 DNA is TGTGCCAGCAGTGACCGGACAGGAGGATGGGATACGCAGTATTTT.

The chain combines TRBV6-5 with TRBJ2-3, with TRBD1 matching over 9 bases. V was clipped by 2 bases and J by 5 bases; unmatched bases: 5. Germline CDR1 reads MNHEY; CDR2 reads SVGAGI. This CDR3 is built from 15 residues. The CDR3 region has the DNA TGTGCCAGCAGTTACGGGACAGGGTGGGAAGATACGCAGTATTTT. Protein: CASSYGTGWEDTQYF.

The rearrangement joins TRBV7-2 to TRBJ1-2; D is unresolved. The CDR3 totals 14 residues. The germline gives CDR1 SGHTA, CDR2 FQGNSA. V lost 1 base and J 5 bases, leaving 11 bases between the germline ends. CDR3 sequence: CASSLDRGTYGYTF. In DNA form, the CDR3 reads TGTGCCAGCAGCTTAGACCGGGGAACGTATGGCTACACCTTC.

This chain joins TRBV11-3 and TRBJ2-5, with D perhaps matching TRBD1 (5 bases). Between the trimmed V and J ends, which lost 0 bases and 5 bases, there was a span of 10 bases. The CDR3 is 14 residues long. CDR1 and CDR2 (germline): SGHNT, YENEEA. CDR3 bases: TGTGCCAGCAGCTTAGATGGGGCCGGGGAGACCCAGTACTTC. It encodes CASSLDGAGETQYF.

This clone was picked up one time. This chain uses TRBV25-1 with TRBJ2-5; D is possibly TRBD1 (6 bases). Germline lookup yields CDR1 MGHDK and CDR2 SYGVNS. This CDR3 comprises 16 residues. V lost 0 bases and J lost 2, with 13 bases in between. CDR3 region: CASSEYRGSRQETQYF. CDR3 nucleotide sequence: TGTGCCAGCAGTGAATATAGGGGGAGCCGGCAAGAGACCCAGTACTTC.

The chain couples TRBV28 to TRBJ2-2; possible D gene TRBD1, 6 bases. Deletions cut 8 bases from V and 4 bases from J, with 14 bases between. From germline, CDR1 is MDHEN and CDR2 SYDVKM. The length of the CDR3 is 14 residues. The CDR3 nucleotides are TGTGCCAGCCTCCCGGACAGTTTCACCGGGGAGCTGTTTTTT. It is translated as CASLPDSFTGELFF.

The chain has TRBV5-1 and TRBJ2-5; D might be TRBD1 (6 bases). The CDR3 sequence is 14 residues long. V lost 1 base, J lost 5 bases, and 12 bases lay in between. Germline lookup yields CDR1 SGHRS and CDR2 YFSETQ. CDR3 in amino acids: CASSLSGQGETQYF. The CDR3 coding sequence is TGCGCCAGCAGCTTGTCAGGCCAGGGGGAGACCCAGTACTTC.

This chain connects TRBV7-3 to TRBJ1-6; a weak D match, TRBD1 (5 bases). Germline lookup yields CDR1 SGHTA and CDR2 FQGTGA. This CDR3 has 15 amino acids. V lost 5 bases and J 10 bases, leaving 18 bases between the germline ends. CDR3 DNA: TGTGCCAGCAGCGAAACTGTAAGGGGTGACTCACCCCTCCACTTT. The encoded protein is CASSETVRGDSPLHF.

The chain employs TRBV19 and TRBJ1-5; 11 bases are shared with TRBD1. The CDR3 spans 15 residues. Germline assignment: CDR1 LNHDA and CDR2 SQIVND (reference sequence). V shed 6 bases and J 1 base; nucleotides not matched to a gene: 2. In nucleotides, the CDR3 is TGTGCCAGTAGGGACAGGGGGCGAAGCAATCAGCCCCAGCATTTT. Its protein product is CASRDRGRSNQPQHF.

The chain recombines TRBV4-1 with TRBJ2-5, with D possibly matching TRBD1 (6 bases). The length of the CDR3 is 13 residues. Germline V gene lookup returns CDR1 MGHRA and CDR2 YSYEKL. Trimming shortened V by 4 bases and J by 3 bases, and 9 bases separated the two germline ends. For the CDR3, the DNA is TGCGCCAGCAGCCGGGGGCCTAAAGAGACCCAGTACTTC. Its translation is CASSRGPKETQYF.

The J gene is TRBJ1-6, the V gene TRBV28, with 7 bases lining up with TRBD1. In germline, CDR1 is MDHEN, CDR2 SYDVKM. The CDR3 totals 12 residues. V lost 7 bases to trimming and J lost 7 bases; unmatched junction nucleotides: 1. CDR3 nucleotides: TGTGCCAGCACAGGGGGAAATTCACCCCTCCACTTT. Translating it yields CASTGGNSPLHF.

This sequence joins TRBV3-1 (or the pseudogene TRBV3-2) and TRBJ1-2; the match to TRBD1 covers 12 bases. CDR3 length: 15 amino acids. CDR1 and CDR2 (germline): LGHDT, YNNKEL (reference sequence). V shed 4 bases, J shed 7 bases, and the junction held 7 bases outside the gene matches. The DNA for the CDR3 is TGTGCCAGCAGCCCCACGGGACAGGGGGCGGGTGGCTACACCTTC. It specifies CASSPTGQGAGGYTF.

J is TRBJ1-3 and V is TRBV15; D unclear. Germline V lookup: CDR1 LNHNV, CDR2 YYDKDF (reference sequence). CDR3 length equals 17 residues. V was shortened by 2 bases and J by 4 bases, with 18 bases between the two germline ends. CDR3 residues: CATSRLMAGSEGNTIYF. The DNA for the CDR3 is TGTGCCACCAGCAGACTGATGGCGGGTTCGGAGGGAAACACCATATATTTT.

This clone was counted once. The rearrangement links TRBV2 to TRBJ1-4; D not resolved. There are 16 residues in the CDR3. From germline, CDR1 is SNHLY and CDR2 FYNNEI. The V end lost 6 bases, the J end lost 0 bases, and 14 bases lay between the germline ends. CDR3 bases: TGTGCCAGCAGAGCACGGGGTCCGACAACTAATGAAAAACTGTTTTTT. This translates into CASRARGPTTNEKLFF.

The chain joins TRBV6-5 to TRBJ2-1; D not resolved. The CDR3 spans 11 residues. V lost 6 bases and J lost 10, with 10 bases in between. Germline CDR1 is MNHEY and CDR2 is SVGAGI. The CDR3 spells CASSPSREQFF. The CDR3 coding sequence is TGTGCCAGCAGCCCGTCTAGAGAGCAGTTCTTC.

V usage is TRBV3-1 (or the pseudogene TRBV3-2) and J usage is TRBJ2-1; 11 nucleotides agree with TRBD2. This CDR3 is 18 amino acids long. Germline CDR1 reads LGHDT; CDR2 reads YNNKEL (reference sequence). The V gene end was trimmed by 3 bases and the J gene end by 9 bases; junction bases not matched to a gene: 16. The CDR3 sequence: CASSHRARTSGGTIEQFF. The CDR3 bases are TGTGCCAGCAGCCACCGAGCCCGTACTAGCGGGGGTACCATTGAGCAGTTCTTC.

Only one count was recorded for this clone. The rearrangement uses TRBV28 and TRBJ1-2; weak D call: TRBD1 (5 bases). Germline-derived CDR1 and CDR2 are MDHEN and SYDVKM. There are 15 residues in the CDR3. Trimming shortened V by 3 bases and J by 6 bases, and 17 bases separated the two germline ends. CDR3 residues: CASSFLRGKYNGYTF. CDR3 DNA sequence: TGTGCCAGCAGTTTTTTGCGGGGGAAATACAATGGCTACACCTTC.

The chain links TRBV5-1 to TRBJ2-2, with TRBD1 identical over 8 bases. CDR1 SGHRS and CDR2 YFSETQ come from the germline V gene. The CDR3 is 15 residues long. J was trimmed by 6 bases and V by 0 bases; bases with no gene match: 4. The CDR3 spells CASSLGDRSPGELFF. The CDR3 DNA reads TGCGCCAGCAGCTTGGGGGACAGGTCGCCCGGGGAGCTGTTTTTT.

V is TRBV4-1 and J is TRBJ2-1; TRBD2 is a possible D gene (7 bases). The CDR3 length is 17 residues. Trimming removed 5 bases from V and 4 bases from J, with 21 bases in between. Per the germline V gene, CDR1 is MGHRA and CDR2 is YSYEKL. In nucleotides, the CDR3 is TGCGCCAGCAGCTCCGCTAGGGGGAGGGCCTCTTACAATGAGCAGTTCTTC. Translation: CASSSARGRASYNEQFF.

The chain is built from TRBV5-5 and TRBJ1-2; 9 bases match TRBD1. The germline V gene encodes CDR1 SGHKS and CDR2 YYEKEE (reference sequence). V gave up 2 bases and J gave up 8 bases; unmatched junction bases: 10. The CDR3 extends over 15 amino acids. The CDR3: CASSFGTGGGEGYTF. The CDR3 DNA is TGTGCCAGCAGCTTCGGCACAGGGGGCGGGGAGGGCTACACCTTC.

The V gene is TRBV19, the J gene TRBJ2-4; 12 nucleotides line up with TRBD2. The germline V gene has CDR1 LNHDA and CDR2 SQIVND (reference sequence). The trim removed 7 bases at V and 7 bases at J, leaving 8 bases unmatched. The CDR3 has 15 amino acids. CDR3 sequence reads: CASTLAGGPGNIQYF. The CDR3 bases are TGTGCCAGTACTCTAGCGGGAGGGCCGGGGAACATTCAGTACTTC. The full variable domain, rest sourced from reference TRBV19 and TRBJ2-4, is DGGITQSPKYLFRKEGQNVTLSCEQNLNHDAMYWYRQDPGQGLRLIYYSQIVNDFQKGDIAEGYSVSREKKESFPLTVTSAQKNPTAFYLCASTLAGGPGNIQYFGAGTRLSVL.

This sequence joins TRBV3-1 (or the pseudogene TRBV3-2) and TRBJ1-1; possibly TRBD1 for D (6 bases). This CDR3 has 14 amino acids. Per the germline V gene, CDR1 is LGHDT and CDR2 is YNNKEL (reference sequence). Trimming left V 4 bases short and J 3 bases short, with 12 bases between. CDR3 residues: CASSPRGGDTEAFF. The CDR3 bases are TGTGCCAGCAGCCCCCGGGGGGGCGACACTGAAGCTTTCTTT.